This T cell receptor beta chain was obtained from a study of T cells in Graves' hyperthyroidism and ophthalmopathy. The CDR3 contains 14 residues. Between the trimmed V and J ends, which lost 2 bases and 8 bases, there was a span of 12 bases. CDR1 LNHDA and CDR2 SQIVND come from the germline V gene (reference sequence). This clonotype was observed a few times. TCR beta CDR3 sequences were amplified from RNA transcripts. HTBI primers were employed in a first-round RT-PCR of the TCR CDR3. TCRdb reprocessed the multiplex PCR reads via MiXCR and lists one record per CDR3 protein. The data show some 440,000 distinct CDR3 sequences, with approximately 14% seen just once and approximately 7.5% held by the top ten.

The sequence derives from a woman aged 18-35 years with Graves' hyperthyroidism. The chain has TRBV19 and TRBJ1-4; D perhaps matches TRBD1 (5 bases). What was sequenced was blood. The CDR3 region has the DNA TGTGCCAGTAGTATAATGGGGGAGGAGGAAAAACTGTTTTTT. This encodes CASSIMGEEEKLFF.